These 11 T cell receptor beta chains share one sample of origin, sequenced in a study of blood T cell repertoires in COVID-19. Sequenced by immunoSEQ multiplex PCR; TCRdb stores in-frame clones only, minus some. The data contain more than 85,000 clones, about four fifths of them singletons. Material: peripheral blood. The receptors originated from a woman aged 70-85 years with acute or convalescent COVID-19.

This sequence joins TRBV6-1 and TRBJ1-2, with TRBD1 matching over 7 bases. Germline lookup yields CDR1 MNHNS and CDR2 SASEGT. The CDR3 consists of 14 residues. With V trimmed by 1 base and J by 4 bases, 3 bases remained unmatched. The CDR3 spells CASSEGAGGYGYTF. Written as DNA, the CDR3 is TGTGCCAGCAGTGAAGGGGCAGGGGGCTATGGCTACACCTTC.

V gene TRBV18 combines with J gene TRBJ2-2; a possible D gene is TRBD2 (5 bases). The CDR3 length is 15 residues. Germline CDR1 is KGHSH and CDR2 is LQKENI. V lost 3 bases, J lost 2 bases, and 10 bases lay in between. Here the CDR3 DNA reads TGTGCCAGCTCACCCCTCGGACTTAACACCGGGGAGCTGTTTTTT. Its translation is CASSPLGLNTGELFF.

The gene calls are TRBV7-9 and TRBJ2-7, with D possibly TRBD1 on 5 matching bases. Trimming pared 5 bases from V and 5 bases from J, leaving 13 bases between. Germline V gives CDR1 SEHNR, CDR2 FQNEAQ (reference sequence). The CDR3 contains 13 residues. DNA for the CDR3: TGTGCCAGCAGCCCCCCCCAGGGCCACGAGCAGTACTTC. Translation: CASSPPQGHEQYF. Filled out from reference TRBV7-9 and TRBJ2-7, the complete variable domain reads DTGVSQNPRHKITKRGQNVTFRCDPISEHNRLYWYRQTLGQGPEFLTYFQNEAQLEKSRLLSDRFSAERPKGSFSTLEIQRTEQGDSAMYLCASSPPQGHEQYFGPGTRLTVT.

In its sample, this clone was seen a few times. V usage is TRBV14 and J usage is TRBJ2-1, with 14 bases identical to TRBD2. CDR3 length equals 22 residues. Germline V gene data show CDR1 as SGHDN and CDR2 as FVKESK. J lost 1 base, V lost 2 bases, and 16 bases had no gene match. CDR3 DNA: TGTGCCAGCAGCCAAAGTCTTGGGACCGGGACTAGCGGGAGTAGATCCTACAATGAGCAGTTCTTC. This gives the protein CASSQSLGTGTSGSRSYNEQFF. Full variable domain (remainder filled in from reference TRBV14 and TRBJ2-1): EAGVTQFPSHSVIEKGQTVTLRCDPISGHDNLYWYRRVMGKEIKFLLHFVKESKQDESGMPNNRFLAERTGGTYSTLKVQPAELEDSGVYFCASSQSLGTGTSGSRSYNEQFFGPGTRLTVL.

The chain uses TRBV13 and TRBJ2-6; 9 bases match TRBD1. The V and J ends lost 5 bases and 1 base, in that order; junction bases with no gene match: 6. The length of the CDR3 is 17 residues. Per germline, CDR1 PRHDT and CDR2 FYEKMQ (reference sequence). This CDR3 reads CASSRGQGSSGANVLTF. The DNA for the CDR3 is TGTGCCAGCAGCAGGGGACAGGGTTCATCTGGGGCCAACGTCCTGACTTTC.

The J gene is TRBJ1-2, the V gene TRBV19, with 7 bases matching TRBD1. The CDR3 covers 11 residues. The junction had 8 bases not matched to a gene; V was cut back by 5 bases and J by 14 bases. Per germline, CDR1 LNHDA and CDR2 SQIVND (reference sequence). The CDR3 nucleotides read TGTGCCAGTAGTCCGCGACAGGGCCTGACCTTC. Its protein product is CASSPRQGLTF.

The chain is built from TRBV28 and TRBJ1-2; perhaps TRBD1 as D (6 bases). The germline V gene encodes CDR1 MDHEN and CDR2 SYDVKM. Deletions cut 6 bases from V and 1 base from J, with 18 bases between. The CDR3 totals 16 residues. CDR3 nucleotides: TGTGCCAGCAGGGATAGGGGTGGCAGGGGTAACTATGGCTACACCTTC. Protein: CASRDRGGRGNYGYTF.

This clone was detected many times. The chain recombines TRBV6-2 or TRBV6-3 with TRBJ1-5; 7 bases map to TRBD1. This CDR3 is 17 amino acids long. Germline V gene lookup returns CDR1 MNHEY and CDR2 SVGEGT. V dropped 0 bases and J dropped 3; count of bases not matched to a gene: 8. CDR3 region: CASSYSGTAGINQPQHF. DNA for the CDR3: TGTGCCAGCAGTTACTCGGGGACAGCCGGTATCAATCAGCCCCAGCATTTT.

This sequence joins TRBV19 and TRBJ1-2; D may be TRBD1 (5 bases). CDR1 and CDR2 (germline): LNHDA, SQIVND (reference sequence). The V gene lost 8 bases and the J gene lost 3 bases, with 13 bases spanning the gap. The CDR3 is 13 residues long. The CDR3 spells CASHPDSYYGYTF. The CDR3 DNA reads as TGTGCCAGTCACCCCGACAGTTACTATGGCTACACCTTC. Complete variable domain (other parts from reference TRBV19 and TRBJ1-2): DGGITQSPKYLFRKEGQNVTLSCEQNLNHDAMYWYRQDPGQGLRLIYYSQIVNDFQKGDIAEGYSVSREKKESFPLTVTSAQKNPTAFYLCASHPDSYYGYTFGSGTRLTVV.

The table lists this clone with a few counts. The chain has TRBV9 and TRBJ2-7; 8 bases match TRBD1. The germline CDR1 and CDR2 sequences are SGDLS and YYNGEE. This CDR3 spans 15 amino acids. With 3 bases clipped from V and 5 bases from J, the junction kept 10 bases outside the gene matches. The CDR3, as DNA: TGTGCCAGCAGCGGCGGAGGCAGGGGGCGGGACGAGCAGTACTTC. Amino acid sequence: CASSGGGRGRDEQYF.

The chain joins TRBV9 to TRBJ1-2; no definite D call. V gave up 0 bases and J gave up 6 bases, with 12 bases separating them. The CDR3 loop spans 14 amino acids. Germline values: CDR1 SGDLS, CDR2 YYNGEE. CDR3: CASSVDFAQDGYTF. The CDR3, as DNA: TGTGCCAGCAGCGTAGACTTTGCCCAGGATGGCTACACCTTC.